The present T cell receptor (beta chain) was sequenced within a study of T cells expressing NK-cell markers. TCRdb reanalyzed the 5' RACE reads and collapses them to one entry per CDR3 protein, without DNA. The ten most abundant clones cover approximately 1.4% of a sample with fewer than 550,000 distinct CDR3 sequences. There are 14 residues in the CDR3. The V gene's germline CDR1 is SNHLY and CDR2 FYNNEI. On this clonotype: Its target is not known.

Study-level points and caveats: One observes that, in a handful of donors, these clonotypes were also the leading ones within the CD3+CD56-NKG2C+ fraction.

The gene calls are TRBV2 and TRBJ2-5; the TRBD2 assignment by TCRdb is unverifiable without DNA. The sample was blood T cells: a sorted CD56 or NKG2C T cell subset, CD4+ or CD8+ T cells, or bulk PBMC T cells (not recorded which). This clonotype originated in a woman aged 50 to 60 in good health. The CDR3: CASSMDSGQETQYF.